This T cell receptor beta chain was recovered during a study of T cells expressing NK-cell markers. General observations from the study: Unclear, still, was the HCMV specificity of the expanded NKG2C+ T cell clones.

TCRdb re-called the 5' RACE reads and gives one entry per CDR3 protein, without DNA. The sample totals roughly 450,000 distinct CDR3 sequences; its top ten clones hold over 1.3%. Germline V gene lookup returns CDR1 SNHLY and CDR2 FYNNEI. The CDR3 has 14 residues. In the case of this clonotype: No antigen is known for it.

The rearrangement joins TRBV2 to TRBJ1-1; TCRdb proposes TRBD1, but this gene call is untestable without DNA. This TCR came from a woman aged 45-65 years in good health. Sequencing was carried out using blood T cells: a sorted CD56 or NKG2C T cell subset, CD4+ or CD8+ T cells, or bulk PBMC T cells (not recorded which). This CDR3 reads CASKGRAYNTEAFF.